This is a list of T cell receptor beta chains from one sample in a study of cytotoxic CD8 clonotypes in ibrutinib-treated CLL. Here immunoSEQ multiplex PCR was the method, and the copy in TCRdb shows in-frame clones only, minus some. This table has about 72,000 clones, around 68% appearing once. This sample comprised PBMCs, obtained after 12 months of ibrutinib treatment. The receptors shown here come from a human donor with chronic lymphocytic leukemia. CDR3s include the opening cysteine and the closing phenylalanine or tryptophan. D genes are given only for firm matches. Some rows have no size entry. The others give once, few or many, or a class for an expanded clone.

D	J	size	V	DNA	CDR3
TRBD1	TRBJ1-4	once	TRBV10-1	TGCGCCAGCAGTGGACGACAGGGGCCTAATGAAAAACTGTTTTTT	CASSGRQGPNEKLFF
TRBD1	TRBJ2-5	.	TRBV14	TGTGCCAGCAGCCTCCGGGACAGACAAGAGACCCAGTACTTC	CASSLRDRQETQYF
.	TRBJ2-2	.	TRBV6-5	TGTGCCAGCAGCCCCCGACAGGCCGGGGCCGGGGAGCTGTTTTTT	CASSPRQAGAGELFF
TRBD1	TRBJ1-2	.	TRBV6-5	TGTGCCAGCAGTCGCCAGACAGGGAGTGACTATGGCTACACCTTC	CASSRQTGSDYGYTF
.	TRBJ1-1	.	TRBV5-4	TGTGCCAGCGGCCGGGAGAACACTGAAGCTTTCTTT	CASGRENTEAFF
TRBD2	TRBJ2-7	.	TRBV7-8	TGTGCCAGCAGCCCAACAAGCGGGGCGAGTTACGAGCAGTACTTC	CASSPTSGASYEQYF
TRBD1	TRBJ2-7	.	TRBV30	TGTGCCTATCACAGGGGAAGCTCCTACGAGCAGTACTTC	CAYHRGSSYEQYF
.	TRBJ1-4	.	TRBV6-1	TGTGCCAGCAGTCTATTACGGAGGGAAAAACTGTTTTTT	CASSLLRREKLFF
.	TRBJ1-1	once	TRBV5-5	TGTGCCAGCAGCTCCACGCAAGGACGGTTCCAGATGAACACTGAAGCTTTCTTT	CASSSTQGRFQMNTEAFF
.	TRBJ1-1	.	TRBV18	TGTGCCAGCTCGCCCCCAGGGACTCTCACTGAAGCTTTCTTT	CASSPPGTLTEAFF